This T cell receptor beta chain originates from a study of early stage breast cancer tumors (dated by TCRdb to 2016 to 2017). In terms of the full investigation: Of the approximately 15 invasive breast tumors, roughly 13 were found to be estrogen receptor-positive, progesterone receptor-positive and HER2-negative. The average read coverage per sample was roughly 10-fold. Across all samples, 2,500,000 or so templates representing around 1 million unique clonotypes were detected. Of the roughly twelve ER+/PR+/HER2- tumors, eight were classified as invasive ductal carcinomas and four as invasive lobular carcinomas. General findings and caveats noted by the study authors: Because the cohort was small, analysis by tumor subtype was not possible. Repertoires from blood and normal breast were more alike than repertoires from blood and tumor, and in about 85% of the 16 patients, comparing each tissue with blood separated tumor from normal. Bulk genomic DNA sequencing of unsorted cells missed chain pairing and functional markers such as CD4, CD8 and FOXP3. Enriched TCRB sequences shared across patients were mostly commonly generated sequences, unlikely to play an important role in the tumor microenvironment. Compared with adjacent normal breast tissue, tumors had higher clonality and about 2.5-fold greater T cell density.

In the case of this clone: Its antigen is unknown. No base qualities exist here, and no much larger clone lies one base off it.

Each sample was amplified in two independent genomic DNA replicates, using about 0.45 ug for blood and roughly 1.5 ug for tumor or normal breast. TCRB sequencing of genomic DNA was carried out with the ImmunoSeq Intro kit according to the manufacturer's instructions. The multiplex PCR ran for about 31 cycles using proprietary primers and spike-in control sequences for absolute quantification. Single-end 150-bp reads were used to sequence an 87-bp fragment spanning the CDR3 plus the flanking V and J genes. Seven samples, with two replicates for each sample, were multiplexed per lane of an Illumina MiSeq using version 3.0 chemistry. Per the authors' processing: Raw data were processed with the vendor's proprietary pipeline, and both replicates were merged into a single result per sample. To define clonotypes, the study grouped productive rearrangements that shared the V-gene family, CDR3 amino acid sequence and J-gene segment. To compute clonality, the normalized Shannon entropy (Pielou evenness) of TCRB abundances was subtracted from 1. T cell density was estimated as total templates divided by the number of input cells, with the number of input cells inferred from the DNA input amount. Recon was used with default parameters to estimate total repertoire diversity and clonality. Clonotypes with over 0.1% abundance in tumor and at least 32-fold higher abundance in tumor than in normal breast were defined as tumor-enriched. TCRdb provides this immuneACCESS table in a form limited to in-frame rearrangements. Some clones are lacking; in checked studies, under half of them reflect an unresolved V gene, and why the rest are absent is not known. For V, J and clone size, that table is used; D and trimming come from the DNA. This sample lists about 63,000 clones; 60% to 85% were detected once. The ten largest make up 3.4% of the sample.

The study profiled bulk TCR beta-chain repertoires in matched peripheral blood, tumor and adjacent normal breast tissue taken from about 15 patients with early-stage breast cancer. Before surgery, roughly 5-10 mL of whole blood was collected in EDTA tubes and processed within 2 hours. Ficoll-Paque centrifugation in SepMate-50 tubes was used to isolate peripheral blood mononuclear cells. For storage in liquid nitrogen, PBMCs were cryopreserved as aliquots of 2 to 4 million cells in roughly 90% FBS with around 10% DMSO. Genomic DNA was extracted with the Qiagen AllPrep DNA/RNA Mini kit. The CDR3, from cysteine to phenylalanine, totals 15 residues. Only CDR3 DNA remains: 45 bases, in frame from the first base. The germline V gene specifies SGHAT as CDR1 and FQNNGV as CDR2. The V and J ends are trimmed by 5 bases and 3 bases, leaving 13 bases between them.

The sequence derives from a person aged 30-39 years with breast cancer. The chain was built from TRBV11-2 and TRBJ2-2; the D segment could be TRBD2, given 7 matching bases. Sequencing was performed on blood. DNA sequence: TGTGCCAGCAGCCGGGGGGCCGGCGACACCGGGGAGCTGTTTTTT. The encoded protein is CASSRGAGDTGELFF.